Below, 8 T cell receptor beta chains from the same sample are listed, as sequenced in a study of T cells in Graves' hyperthyroidism and ophthalmopathy. The investigators amplified TCR beta CDR3 regions from RNA transcripts. TCR CDR3 regions were first amplified by RT-PCR with HTBI primers. TCRdb passed the multiplex PCR reads through MiXCR, listing each CDR3 protein once. In the table there are hundreds of thousands of distinct CDR3 sequences, about 14% of which are singletons. Sequenced material: blood. The receptors stem from a woman aged 18-30 years with Graves' hyperthyroidism.

This clonotype was found a few times. V gene TRBV5-6 combines with J gene TRBJ1-4, with 10 bases fitting TRBD1. The CDR3 totals 17 residues. Germline V lookup: CDR1 SGHDT, CDR2 YYEEEE. The V gene end was trimmed by 1 base and the J gene end by 8 bases; junction bases not matched to a gene: 11. The CDR3 spells CASSLLGQGRGDEKLFF. The CDR3 DNA is TGTGCCAGCAGCTTGCTGGGACAGGGGAGAGGAGACGAAAAACTGTTTTTT.

This clonotype was recorded many times. V is TRBV7-2 and J is TRBJ2-3; D unclear. The CDR3 length is 14 residues. Trimming cost V 2 bases and J 0 bases, with 6 bases left between them. The germline V gene encodes CDR1 SGHTA and CDR2 FQGNSA. In nucleotides, the CDR3 is TGTGCCAGCAGCTTAAGCAAGAGCACAGATACGCAGTATTTT. It translates to CASSLSKSTDTQYF.

The gene calls are TRBV10-3 and TRBJ2-1; D remains ambiguous. The V end lost 0 bases, the J end lost 9 bases, and 12 bases lay between the germline ends. The CDR3 covers 14 residues. Germline lookup yields CDR1 ENHRY and CDR2 SYGVKD. The CDR3 nucleotides are TGTGCCATCAGTGAGTCGATAGAAGCTATTGAGCAGTTCTTC. It translates to CAISESIEAIEQFF.

This clonotype turned up a few times. The rearrangement joins TRBV11-2 to TRBJ2-1; 8 nucleotides align to TRBD2. With V trimmed by 0 bases and J by 4 bases, 11 bases remained unmatched. The germline CDR1 and CDR2 sequences are SGHAT and FQNNGV. The CDR3 extends over 18 amino acids. The CDR3 here is CASSLEGTRSLAYNEQFF. DNA of the CDR3: TGTGCCAGCAGCTTAGAAGGGACTAGGTCCCTAGCATACAATGAGCAGTTCTTC.

This sequence joins TRBV12-3 or TRBV12-4 and TRBJ2-1, with no clear D. The CDR3 is made up of 12 amino acids. V was pared by 5 bases and J by 0 bases, with 2 bases between. The CDR3 spells CASSNSYNEQFF. The CDR3 bases are TGTGCCAGCAGTAACTCCTACAATGAGCAGTTCTTC.

The rearrangement joins TRBV7-2 to TRBJ1-4; tentatively, D is TRBD1 (5 bases). Per germline, CDR1 SGHTA and CDR2 FQGNSA. Trimming removed 2 bases at V and 6 bases at J, with 10 bases between. The CDR3 has 14 amino acids. The CDR3 is CASSLWDGDEKLFF. CDR3 nucleotides: TGTGCCAGCAGCTTATGGGACGGGGATGAAAAACTGTTTTTT.

The rearrangement joins TRBV5-1 to TRBJ1-5; D is perhaps TRBD1 (5 bases). Trimming left V 5 bases short and J 5 bases short, with 11 bases between. The CDR3 consists of 13 residues. Germline V gene lookup returns CDR1 SGHRS and CDR2 YFSETQ. CDR3 amino acids: CASSQGIDQPQHF. CDR3 DNA: TGCGCCAGCAGTCAGGGCATCGATCAGCCCCAGCATTTT.

This clonotype came up many times. The CDR3 sequence is CASSPTSGTRNEQFF. CDR3 nucleotide sequence: TGTGCCAGCAGCCCGACTAGCGGGACACGGAATGAGCAGTTCTTC. This chain connects TRBV2 to TRBJ2-1; 11 bases align to TRBD2. Germline CDR1 reads SNHLY; CDR2 reads FYNNEI. The V and J ends lost 6 bases and 7 bases, in that order; junction bases with no gene match: 8. The CDR3 is 15 residues long.